Listed here are 31 T cell receptor beta chains from one sample, sequenced in a study of Ad26.COV2.S vaccination and SARS-CoV-2 variants. The data were produced by immunoSEQ multiplex PCR, yet TCRdb's version contains in-frame clones alone and is incomplete. Found here are about 470,000 clones, about nine tenths of them singletons; the top ten hold approximately 4.5%. Indicated treatment: over 15 received Ad26.COV2.S at low or high dose, single or two shots; about 5 received placebo; per-sample allocation not given. Specimen acquisition occurred on day 63 following the initial vaccine or placebo injection. The sequenced sample was peripheral blood, obtained in a trial of Ad26.COV2.S vaccine versus placebo. These receptors were collected from a person between 18 and 59 years old who received the Ad26.COV2.S COVID-19 vaccine or a placebo.

The CDR3 loop reads CATSDPRTAPGETQYF. The CDR3, as DNA: TGTGCCACCAGTGATCCTAGGACAGCCCCAGGGGAGACCCAGTACTTC. The genes are TRBV24-1 and TRBJ2-5, with D perhaps matching TRBD1 (6 bases). V lost 3 bases to trimming and J lost 5 bases, with 18 bases between them. The length of the CDR3 is 16 residues. Germline lookup yields CDR1 KGHDR and CDR2 SFDVKD.

The chain has TRBV3-1 (or the pseudogene TRBV3-2) and TRBJ2-3; D is possibly TRBD1 (6 bases). This CDR3 has 17 residues. The germline V and J ends were trimmed by 8 bases and 0 bases, with 21 bases remaining between them. Germline V CDR1 and CDR2: LGHDT, YNNKEL (reference sequence). The CDR3 reads CASRILTGPSSTDTQYF. The CDR3 DNA follows: TGTGCCAGCCGAATCCTAACAGGGCCTTCTAGCACAGATACGCAGTATTTT.

The V and J genes are TRBV7-9 and TRBJ1-3; no clear D. V was cut by 5 bases and J by 0 bases, with 20 bases left in between. This CDR3 is 18 amino acids long. The germline V gene has CDR1 SEHNR and CDR2 FQNEAQ (reference sequence). The CDR3 here is CASSAYLSRRVSGNTIYF. The CDR3 nucleotides are TGTGCCAGCAGCGCGTATCTTAGTCGCCGGGTCTCTGGAAACACCATATATTTT.

V gene TRBV6-1 combines with J gene TRBJ2-7; 14 nucleotides agree with TRBD2. Germline-derived CDR1 and CDR2 are MNHNS and SASEGT. V lost 4 bases and J lost 7; bases outside the gene matches: 9. This CDR3 has 16 amino acids. CDR3 sequence (DNA): TGTGCCAGCAGTGGGTTGGGGACTAGCGGGAGTTGGGAGCAGTACTTC. The encoded protein is CASSGLGTSGSWEQYF.

The chain has TRBV21-1 and TRBJ1-5. TRBV21-1 is flagged as a pseudogene. The CDR3 covers 12 residues. CDR3 sequence: CASSSGRIPQHF. The DNA for the CDR3 is TGTGCCAGCAGCTCCGGCCGGATACCCCAGCATTTT.

This clone was picked up a small number of times. The V call is TRBV5-4, the J call TRBJ2-2; tentatively, D is TRBD2 (6 bases). The CDR3 runs to 16 residues. Trimming cost V 4 bases and J 0 bases, with 13 bases left between them. Germline V CDR1 and CDR2: SGHNT, YYREEE (reference sequence). The CDR3 loop reads CASSPTTSPNTGELFF. DNA for the CDR3: TGTGCCAGCAGCCCGACTACTAGCCCGAACACCGGGGAGCTGTTTTTT.

V is TRBV19 and J is TRBJ2-5; perhaps TRBD2 as D (5 bases). The CDR3 has 15 residues. The V gene's germline CDR1 is LNHDA and CDR2 SQIVND (reference sequence). Trimming shortened V by 10 bases and J by 4 bases, and 22 bases separated the two germline ends. The CDR3 reads CATRHGGSGGETQYF. Written as DNA, the CDR3 is TGTGCCACCCGCCACGGAGGCTCAGGAGGAGAGACCCAGTACTTC.

This clone was detected only once. CDR3 in amino acids: CASSPGQGYYEQYF. In DNA form, the CDR3 reads TGTGCCAGTAGCCCCGGACAGGGATACTACGAGCAGTACTTC. The chain recombines TRBV19 with TRBJ2-7; 8 bases line up with TRBD1. CDR3 length equals 14 residues. V trimming: 6 bases; J trimming: 3 bases; junction bases outside the gene matches: 7. CDR1 LNHDA and CDR2 SQIVND come from the germline V gene (reference sequence).

The rearrangement joins TRBV18 to TRBJ2-5; D possibly corresponds to TRBD1 (5 bases). The CDR3 is 13 residues long. CDR1 and CDR2 (germline): KGHSH, LQKENI. The V end was cut by 3 bases, the J end by 4 bases, with 9 bases between. The CDR3 DNA follows: TGTGCCAGCTCACCCAGGGTAGGAGAGACCCAGTACTTC. Translating it yields CASSPRVGETQYF.

The genes are TRBV7-9 and TRBJ2-3; D unclear. Trimming stripped 1 base from V and 4 bases from J, with 6 bases between. In germline, CDR1 is SEHNR, CDR2 FQNEAQ (reference sequence). This CDR3 comprises 13 residues. In DNA, the CDR3 is TGTGCCAGCAGCTTAGAGGTCCCAGATACGCAGTATTTT. Amino acid sequence: CASSLEVPDTQYF.

A note on this clone: The same CDR3 can be traced to other DNA sequences in this sample. The chain couples TRBV15 to TRBJ2-3; D not resolved. The ends were cut back, 3 bases at V and 0 bases at J, with 7 bases in the middle. The CDR3 contains 14 residues. Germline-derived CDR1 and CDR2 are LNHNV and YYDKDF (reference sequence). The CDR3 loop reads CATSSGASTDTQYF. CDR3 nucleotides: TGTGCCACCAGCAGCGGTGCTAGCACAGATACGCAGTATTTT.

The rearrangement uses TRBV27 and TRBJ2-7, with D possibly TRBD2 on 5 matching bases. Germline V lookup: CDR1 MNHEY, CDR2 SMNVEV (reference sequence). The ends were cut back, 5 bases at V and 3 bases at J, with 11 bases in the middle. The CDR3 loop spans 13 amino acids. CDR3 in DNA: TGTGCCAGCAGTCTCGACGGGGTCTACGAGCAGTACTTC. Translating gives CASSLDGVYEQYF.

This clone was seen only a few times. This chain connects TRBV10-3 to TRBJ2-1; 7 bases are a match to TRBD1. CDR3 size: 13 residues. J lost 5 bases, V lost 10 bases, and 8 bases had no gene match. Germline V gives CDR1 ENHRY, CDR2 SYGVKD. The CDR3 sequence: CATNRDRDNEQFF. In DNA form, the CDR3 reads TGTGCCACCAACCGGGACAGAGACAATGAGCAGTTCTTC.

The chain employs TRBV24-1 and TRBJ1-2, with D possibly TRBD1 on 5 matching bases. Germline V gene sequence: CDR1 KGHDR, CDR2 SFDVKD. This CDR3 comprises 14 residues. Trimming took 8 bases from V and 9 from J, leaving 21 bases between them. The CDR3 region is CATNLLGTLASYTF. The CDR3 DNA sequence: TGTGCCACCAACCTTCTGGGGACTCTCGCAAGCTACACCTTC.

The rearrangement joins TRBV6-6 to TRBJ1-2; no clear D. From germline, CDR1 is MNHNY and CDR2 SVGAGI (reference sequence). The CDR3 sequence is 13 residues long. Trimming cost V 7 bases and J 3 bases, with 12 bases left between them. CDR3 protein: CASTPRSYYGYTF. DNA for the CDR3: TGTGCCAGCACCCCGAGGAGCTACTATGGCTACACCTTC.

The V gene is TRBV27, the J gene TRBJ2-1; TRBD1 aligns across 8 bases. CDR3 size: 15 residues. Germline V CDR1 and CDR2: MNHEY, SMNVEV (reference sequence). Germline trimming cut 3 bases from V and 4 bases from J; bases unmatched to any gene: 5. The CDR3 bases are TGTGCCAGCAGTTTCGGACAGGGTTTTTACAATGAGCAGTTCTTC. It yields the protein CASSFGQGFYNEQFF.

V gene TRBV6-5 combines with J gene TRBJ2-2; D remains unclear. The CDR3 is 11 residues long. The germline V gene encodes CDR1 MNHEY and CDR2 SVGAGI. The ends were cut back, 9 bases at V and 7 bases at J, with 9 bases in the middle. CDR3 in amino acids: CASRKSGELFF. DNA for the CDR3: TGTGCCAGTCGTAAGAGCGGGGAGCTGTTTTTT.

As to this clone: Other DNA sequences within the sample encode an identical CDR3. This chain links TRBV6-2 or TRBV6-3 with TRBJ1-2; D gene ambiguous. Germline CDR1 and CDR2: MNHEY and SVGEGT. The CDR3 extends over 14 amino acids. V was trimmed by 0 bases and J by 2 bases, leaving 7 bases between them. CDR3 sequence (DNA): TGTGCCAGCAGTTACTCGGCCGGAAACTATGGCTACACCTTC. Translating gives CASSYSAGNYGYTF.

This rearrangement joins TRBV21-1 to TRBJ2-7. TRBV21-1 is classified as a pseudogene. CDR3 length: 14 residues. DNA for the CDR3: TGTGCCAGCAGCAAATACACGCGAACCTACGAGCAGTACTTC. It translates to CASSKYTRTYEQYF.

The chain links TRBV27 to TRBJ2-5, with TRBD1 identical over 7 bases. V shed 4 bases and J 5 bases; nucleotides not matched to a gene: 7. Per germline, CDR1 MNHEY and CDR2 SMNVEV (reference sequence). The CDR3 contains 14 residues. CDR3 coding DNA: TGTGCCAGCAGTTCCACAGGGGAGTGGGAGACCCAGTACTTC. Translated, it gives CASSSTGEWETQYF.

The chain is built from TRBV2 and TRBJ1-1; tentative D call: TRBD1 (6 bases). The CDR3 covers 14 residues. Germline V gives CDR1 SNHLY, CDR2 FYNNEI. V was shortened by 10 bases and J by 1 base, with 16 bases between the two germline ends. CDR3 nucleotide sequence: TGTGCCATGCGGCAGGGGCCGAAGAACACTGAAGCTTTCTTT. Amino acid sequence: CAMRQGPKNTEAFF.

This chain joins TRBV11-3 and TRBJ2-1, with a weak D call TRBD2 (6 bases). Trimming left V 4 bases short and J 1 base short, with 8 bases between. CDR1 and CDR2 (germline): SGHNT, YENEEA. The CDR3 length is 14 residues. The DNA of the CDR3 is TGTGCCAGCAGCTCGGGACTTTCCTACAATGAGCAGTTCTTC. Residues: CASSSGLSYNEQFF.

The chain recombines TRBV18 with TRBJ2-1; TRBD2 aligns across 10 bases. The germline V gene encodes CDR1 KGHSH and CDR2 LQKENI. V lost 6 bases to trimming and J lost 9 bases; unmatched junction nucleotides: 14. The CDR3 length is 16 residues. CDR3 DNA sequence: TGTGCCAGCTCCCCCCTAGCGGGAGAAGGGTTTGGTGAGCAGTTCTTC. This codes for CASSPLAGEGFGEQFF.

The rearrangement uses TRBV6-4 and TRBJ2-3; D not resolved. The CDR3 sequence is 15 residues long. Germline V CDR1 and CDR2: MRHNA, SNTAGT. The ends were cut back, 3 bases at V and 2 bases at J, with 12 bases in the middle. This chain's CDR3 is CASSEGKTLTDTQYF. In nucleotides, the CDR3 is TGTGCCAGCAGTGAGGGTAAGACCCTCACAGATACGCAGTATTTT.

The chain employs TRBV6-1 and TRBJ2-1; possible D gene TRBD2, 6 bases. Germline lookup yields CDR1 MNHNS and CDR2 SASEGT. V was clipped by 2 bases and J by 9 bases, with 17 bases between them. The CDR3 runs to 15 residues. The DNA for the CDR3 is TGTGCCAGCAGTGAAAACCCCTGGGGGGTGCGTGAGCAGTTCTTC. Its translation is CASSENPWGVREQFF.

CDR3 in DNA: TGTGCCAGCAGTTTGGGGGACAGGGTCTACGAGCAGTACTTC. Its translation: CASSLGDRVYEQYF. V gene TRBV28 combines with J gene TRBJ2-7; TRBD1 matches at 9 bases. This CDR3 region has 14 residues. The germline V gene has CDR1 MDHEN and CDR2 SYDVKM. The ends lost 3 bases at V and 3 bases at J; junction bases unmatched: 3.

The J gene is TRBJ2-7, the V gene TRBV2; D ambiguous. Trimming cost V 1 base and J 6 bases, with 13 bases left between them. The CDR3 sequence is 14 residues long. Germline assignment: CDR1 SNHLY and CDR2 FYNNEI. Written as DNA, the CDR3 is TGTGCCAGCAGTGAAGAGGTGGATTTGGGCGAGCAGTACTTC. Its translation: CASSEEVDLGEQYF.

The chain uses TRBV25-1 and TRBJ2-7; 8 nucleotides line up with TRBD1. The CDR3 has 14 amino acids. The germline gives CDR1 MGHDK, CDR2 SYGVNS. After removal of 3 bases from V and 4 bases from J, the junction contained 5 bases not matched to a gene. The CDR3: CASSDRTGSYEQYF. CDR3 nucleotides: TGTGCCAGCAGTGATCGGACAGGGAGTTACGAGCAGTACTTC.

The chain is built from TRBV7-6 and TRBJ2-7, with D perhaps TRBD1 (6 bases). The CDR3 runs to 15 residues. Deletions cut 0 bases from V and 2 bases from J, with 11 bases between. Germline lookup yields CDR1 SGHVS and CDR2 FNYEAQ. CDR3 residues: CASSLAIQGAYEQYF. For the CDR3, the DNA is TGTGCCAGCAGCTTAGCGATACAGGGAGCCTACGAGCAGTACTTC.

V usage is TRBV27 and J usage is TRBJ2-1; 8 nucleotides agree with TRBD2. Trimming at V came to 6 bases and at J to 1 base, leaving 2 bases not matched to a gene. From germline, CDR1 is MNHEY and CDR2 SMNVEV (reference sequence). This CDR3 is built from 14 residues. This chain's CDR3 is CASRAGDSYNEQFF. DNA of the CDR3: TGTGCCAGCAGAGCGGGAGATTCCTACAATGAGCAGTTCTTC.

This rearrangement joins TRBV6-2 or TRBV6-3 to TRBJ2-7; 8 bases align to TRBD1. This CDR3 is built from 16 residues. Germline CDR1 reads MNHEY; CDR2 reads SVGEGT. V lost 5 bases, J lost 0 bases, and 9 bases stayed unmatched. The chain's CDR3 is CASSPREGTGSYEQYF. The CDR3, as DNA: TGTGCCAGCAGTCCCCGCGAGGGGACAGGCTCCTACGAGCAGTACTTC.